The rows below give T cell receptor beta chains drawn from one sample of a study of CD8 T cells in Susac syndrome. TCRdb independently ran MiXCR on the immunoSEQ multiplex PCR reads; one entry per CDR3 protein. Of roughly 200,000 distinct CDR3 sequences listed, 85% to 95% are singletons. The sample was CD4+ T cells from PBMCs. The origin of the receptors is a human donor in good health. The CDR3 runs from the conserved cysteine through the conserved F or W. D genes are given only for firm matches. Size tells how often a clone was seen (once, few, many) or the class of an expanded clone, and some rows leave it out.

NA,14,NA,TRBV20-1,TRBJ2-1,TGCAGTGCTAGAGATCTCATGGGGAATAATGAGCAGTTCTTC,CSARDLMGNNEQFF
NA,14,NA,TRBV15,TRBJ2-1,TGTGCCACCAGCAGGGGAGGGGGATCCTATGAGCAGTTCTTC,CATSRGGGSYEQFF
NA,16,TRBD2,TRBV20-1,TRBJ2-3,TGCAGTGCTAGAGAGGGTATAGCGGGAGGGTCAGATACGCAGTATTTT,CSAREGIAGGSDTQYF
NA,14,TRBD2,TRBV28,TRBJ2-5,TGTGCCAGCAGTTTAACTAGCGGGAGCAAGACCCAGTACTTC,CASSLTSGSKTQYF
NA,15,TRBD2,TRBV7-8,TRBJ2-3,TGTGCCAGCAGCTTAGAAAGCGGGAGAACAGATACGCAGTATTTT,CASSLESGRTDTQYF
NA,15,NA,TRBV28,TRBJ2-2,TGTGCCAGCAGCGGACAGATATCGAACACCGGGGAGCTGTTTTTT,CASSGQISNTGELFF
once,13,NA,TRBV3-1,TRBJ2-1,TGTGCCAGCAGCGCGACTAGTTACCATGAGCAGTTCTTC,CASSATSYHEQFF
NA,15,NA,TRBV6-2/TRBV6-3,TRBJ1-2,TGTGCCAGCAAGGTTCTCACAGCGACTACCTATGGCTACACCTTC,CASKVLTATTYGYTF
NA,15,TRBD2,TRBV12-3/TRBV12-4,TRBJ2-7,TGTGCCAGCAGCCGGACTAGCGGGACCCTCGCCGAGCAGTACTTC,CASSRTSGTLAEQYF
NA,13,NA,TRBV5-1,TRBJ2-7,TGCGCCAGCAGCTTGGAGGCGAGGGACGAGCAGTACTTC,CASSLEARDEQYF
NA,16,TRBD1,TRBV15,TRBJ1-4,TGTGCCACCAGCACCGTTGGACAGGCAACTAATGAAAAACTGTTTTTT,CATSTVGQATNEKLFF
NA,16,NA,TRBV7-2,TRBJ2-3,TGTGCCAGCAGGCCCACCGGGACAAGGGGCACAGATACGCAGTATTTT,CASRPTGTRGTDTQYF
NA,16,TRBD1,TRBV25-1,TRBJ2-1,TGTGCCAGCAGTGCGATGATCGGGACAGGGAGTAATGAGCAGTTCTTC,CASSAMIGTGSNEQFF
NA,17,NA,TRBV15,TRBJ1-5,TGTGCCACCAGCAGAGGAAGGGAAGGGGATAGCAATCAGCCCCAGCATTTT,CATSRGREGDSNQPQHF
NA,14,TRBD2,TRBV20-1,TRBJ2-1,TGCAGTGCCTGGTTCCGGGAGGGCAACAATGAGCAGTTCTTC,CSAWFREGNNEQFF
NA,11,NA,TRBV25-1,TRBJ1-2,TGTGCCAGCTTGGGGGCGGAAGGCTACACCTTC,CASLGAEGYTF
NA,16,TRBD2,TRBV29-1,TRBJ2-5,TGCAGCGTTGAAGATCAAACTAGCGGGAGGGGGGAGACCCAGTACTTC,CSVEDQTSGRGETQYF
once,13,TRBD2,TRBV29-1,TRBJ2-7,TGCAGCGCCGAGTCGGCGGGAGGGAGAGAGCAGTACTTC,CSAESAGGREQYF
NA,13,TRBD1,TRBV29-1,TRBJ2-7,TGCAGCGTCTGGGACAGGAATTCCTACGAGCAGTACTTC,CSVWDRNSYEQYF
NA,17,NA,TRBV27,TRBJ2-1,TGTGCCAGCAGTGGGGGACAGGGAATAGCGGGATTTCATGAGCAGTTCTTC,CASSGGQGIAGFHEQFF
NA,15,NA,TRBV7-8,TRBJ2-1,TGTGCCAGCAGCCCCAGGGAAGGCTCCTACAATGAGCAGTTCTTC,CASSPREGSYNEQFF
NA,16,NA,TRBV11-2,TRBJ2-3,TGTGCCAGCAGCTCCCGCTGGAGCTCCAGGTCAGATACGCAGTATTTT,CASSSRWSSRSDTQYF
NA,11,NA,TRBV20-1,TRBJ1-4,TGCAGTGCTAGAGATACGGGGGCACTGTTTTTT,CSARDTGALFF
NA,13,TRBD1,TRBV30,TRBJ2-3,TGTGCCTGGGGGGACAGTAGCACAGATACGCAGTATTTT,CAWGDSSTDTQYF
NA,20,NA,TRBV27,TRBJ2-3,TGTGCCAGCTCTACCTCGGGACTCGGCTTTTCTAGCGCGTACACAGATACGCAGTATTTT,CASSTSGLGFSSAYTDTQYF
NA,12,NA,TRBV20-1,TRBJ2-1,TGCAGTGCTAGCGGGATAAAAAATGAGCAGTTCTTC,CSASGIKNEQFF
NA,11,NA,TRBV20-1,TRBJ2-7,TGCAGTGCTAGCCGTACCTACGAGCAGTACTTC,CSASRTYEQYF
NA,13,NA,TRBV7-9,TRBJ1-2,TGTGCCAGCAGGATGGGGGAGTTTGATGGCTACACCTTC,CASRMGEFDGYTF
NA,14,NA,TRBV7-8,TRBJ2-1,TGTGCCAGCAGCCTTAGGGACTTCTACAATGAGCAGTTCTTC,CASSLRDFYNEQFF
NA,19,NA,TRBV7-2,TRBJ2-2,TGTGCCAGCAGCTTAGCCCTAGTTGGGCGCCCGGGAGCTTCCGGGGAGCTGTTTTTT,CASSLALVGRPGASGELFF
NA,13,TRBD1,TRBV6-2/TRBV6-3,TRBJ2-7,TGTGCCAGCAGCCCGGACAGGGTGTACGAGCAGTACTTC,CASSPDRVYEQYF
NA,15,TRBD1,TRBV30,TRBJ2-3,TGTGCCTGGAGTAGAAGGACAGGGGGGATGGATACGCAGTATTTT,CAWSRRTGGMDTQYF
NA,14,NA,TRBV27,TRBJ1-2,TGTGCCAGCAGATCCCGCACAGGGAACTATGGCTACACCTTC,CASRSRTGNYGYTF
NA,14,NA,TRBV6-2/TRBV6-3,TRBJ2-5,TGTGCCAGCAGTTACCCGGACAGACAAGAGACCCAGTACTTC,CASSYPDRQETQYF
NA,10,NA,TRBV29-1,TRBJ1-1,TGCAGCGTTGAAGACTCTGAAGCTTTCTTT,CSVEDSEAFF
once,14,NA,TRBV5-1,TRBJ2-3,TGCGCCAGCAGCTTGAACCGGGATACCGATACGCAGTATTTT,CASSLNRDTDTQYF